The 24 T cell receptor beta chains in this list originate from one sample, sequenced in a study of T-cell memory formation after mild COVID-19. TCRdb re-derived calls from the 5' RACE reads in MiXCR, one entry per CDR3 protein. Of roughly 500,000 distinct CDR3 sequences in the sample, over 20% were seen once. Material for sequencing was PBMCs or a T cell subset sorted from them (not recorded which). The receptors here all came from an adult woman who had mild COVID-19 (a few samples of this study predate the infection). Cell type and time point are not known.

This clonotype has more than one count but fewer than ten. V gene TRBV5-6 combines with J gene TRBJ1-3; D uncertain. Looked up from germline, CDR1 is SGHDT and CDR2 is YYEEEE. This CDR3 has 15 amino acids. The germline V and J ends were trimmed by 1 base and 8 bases, with 16 bases remaining between them. In DNA form, the CDR3 reads TGTGCCAGCAGCTTGACGGTTCAGTTCGGGGACACCATATATTTT. The encoded protein is CASSLTVQFGDTIYF.

The gene calls are TRBV7-2 and TRBJ2-7; TRBD2 is a possible D gene (5 bases). Germline values: CDR1 SGHTA, CDR2 FQGNSA. V was shortened by 4 bases and J by 0 bases, with 13 bases between the two germline ends. This CDR3 spans 15 amino acids. The CDR3 region has the DNA TGTGCCAGCAGCTCAAGCGGCCTAATCTCCTACGAGCAGTACTTC. Translated: CASSSSGLISYEQYF.

The gene calls are TRBV12-3 or TRBV12-4 and TRBJ1-2, with D maybe TRBD1 (5 bases). The V end lost 5 bases, the J end lost 3 bases, and 13 bases lay between the germline ends. The CDR3 contains 14 residues. CDR3 nucleotide sequence: TGTGCCAGCAGTATGCGGGACTCTTACTATGGCTACACCTTC. It codes for CASSMRDSYYGYTF.

CDR3 in DNA: TGTGCCAGCAGTTACCGAGTAACGTCTGGAAACACCATATATTTT. Residues: CASSYRVTSGNTIYF. The chain employs TRBV6-5 and TRBJ1-3, with D uncertain. Germline CDR1 reads MNHEY; CDR2 reads SVGAGI. The length of the CDR3 is 15 residues. V was clipped by 2 bases and J by 1 base, with 9 bases between them.

The chain couples TRBV29-1 to TRBJ2-1, with D unclear. CDR1 is SQVTM, CDR2 ANQGSEA, per germline. With 2 bases removed from V and 0 bases from J, the gap between germline ends came to 11 bases. This CDR3 region has 15 residues. CDR3 DNA sequence: TGCAGCGTTGAAAAGGGCTTCGGCTCCTACAATGAGCAGTTCTTC. It translates to CSVEKGFGSYNEQFF.

This clonotype was counted a few times. CDR3 sequence (DNA): TGTGCCAGCAGCGTAACGACGGACAGCAGCTCCTACGAGCAGTACTTC. It translates to CASSVTTDSSSYEQYF. The chain joins TRBV9 to TRBJ2-7; the D gene is possibly TRBD1 (6 bases). Trimming removed 1 base at V and 0 bases at J, with 14 bases between. This CDR3 is built from 16 residues. CDR1 is SGDLS, CDR2 YYNGEE, per germline.

This sequence joins TRBV7-3 and TRBJ2-1; TRBD1 is a possible D gene (5 bases). The germline gives CDR1 SGHTA, CDR2 FQGTGA. Trimming left V 3 bases short and J 6 bases short, with 24 bases between. The CDR3 contains 18 residues. The CDR3 bases are TGTGCCAGCAGCTTGGGGCCCTACACGGACCTCTTACCCAATGAGCAGTTCTTC. This encodes CASSLGPYTDLLPNEQFF.

This clonotype was picked up many times. The gene calls are TRBV6-5 and TRBJ1-3; the D is unclear. Germline CDR1 reads MNHEY; CDR2 reads SVGAGI. V shed 8 bases and J shed 0 bases, with 8 bases lying between them. CDR3 length equals 13 residues. The CDR3 sequence is CASLPSSGNTIYF. The CDR3, as DNA: TGTGCCAGCCTACCTTCCTCTGGAAACACCATATATTTT.

Ten or more counts support this clonotype. The genes are TRBV7-3 and TRBJ2-1, with TRBD2 identical over 7 bases. J gave up 10 bases and V 5 bases, and 14 bases lay outside the gene matches. The CDR3 extends over 15 amino acids. Germline assignment: CDR1 SGHTA and CDR2 FQGTGA. The CDR3 is CASSTETESGTEQFF. The CDR3 DNA reads as TGTGCCAGCAGCACCGAGACCGAAAGCGGGACCGAGCAGTTCTTC.

The chain couples TRBV27 to TRBJ1-2, with 7 bases identical to TRBD1. The ends lost 5 bases at V and 0 bases at J; junction bases unmatched: 6. This CDR3 comprises 15 residues. Per the germline V gene, CDR1 is MNHEY and CDR2 is SMNVEV (reference sequence). CDR3 loop: CASSRDRVPNYGYTF. The CDR3 nucleotides read TGTGCCAGCAGTCGCGACAGGGTTCCTAACTATGGCTACACCTTC.

The chain is built from TRBV20-1 and TRBJ2-7; tentative D call: TRBD1 (5 bases). Trimming stripped 0 bases from V and 0 bases from J, with 12 bases between. Germline CDR1 DFQATT, CDR2 SNEGSKA (reference sequence). This CDR3 has 15 amino acids. The chain's CDR3 is CSARDQGQSSYEQYF. In DNA, the CDR3 is TGCAGTGCTAGAGATCAGGGTCAGAGCTCCTACGAGCAGTACTTC.

This clonotype was observed a handful of times. The J gene is TRBJ2-2, the V gene TRBV5-6; the D is unclear. This CDR3 has 11 amino acids. The ends were cut back, 7 bases at V and 3 bases at J, with 4 bases in the middle. Germline CDR1 is SGHDT and CDR2 is YYEEEE. The CDR3 sequence is CASGDTGELFF. The CDR3 DNA sequence: TGTGCCAGCGGAGACACCGGGGAGCTGTTTTTT.

This clonotype was observed a handful of times. The V gene is TRBV28, the J gene TRBJ2-1; 10 positions agree with TRBD1. The germline V gene encodes CDR1 MDHEN and CDR2 SYDVKM. This CDR3 is 15 amino acids long. Losses at the gene ends were 5 bases for V and 4 bases for J; bases not matched to a gene: 5. DNA for the CDR3: TGTGCCAGCAGTCCCGACAGGGGGCGGTACAATGAGCAGTTCTTC. Protein: CASSPDRGRYNEQFF.

This sequence joins TRBV7-2 and TRBJ2-1; 8 nucleotides match TRBD2. The V segment lost 3 bases and the J segment 4 bases; nucleotides outside the gene matches: 8. The length of the CDR3 is 16 residues. Per germline, CDR1 SGHTA and CDR2 FQGNSA. CDR3 sequence reads: CASSFPAAGGYNEQFF. In nucleotides, the CDR3 is TGTGCCAGCAGCTTTCCCGCGGCGGGAGGTTACAATGAGCAGTTCTTC.

V usage is TRBV7-9 and J usage is TRBJ1-2; D gene ambiguous. Germline CDR1 SEHNR, CDR2 FQNEAQ (reference sequence). V lost 1 base, J lost 2 bases, and 8 bases lay in between. The CDR3 is 14 amino acids. For the CDR3, the DNA is TGTGCCAGCAGCTTAGATTTAAAAAACTATGGCTACACCTTC. It encodes CASSLDLKNYGYTF.

The sample holds a few counts of this clonotype. V usage is TRBV7-2 and J usage is TRBJ1-2; 7 nucleotides align to TRBD1. Germline CDR1 SGHTA, CDR2 FQGNSA. V trimming: 1 base; J trimming: 2 bases; junction bases outside the gene matches: 1. This CDR3 comprises 14 residues. The DNA of the CDR3 is TGTGCCAGCAGCTTAGTGACAGGGAACTATGGCTACACCTTC. The encoded protein is CASSLVTGNYGYTF.

The J gene is TRBJ1-2, the V gene TRBV19; D perhaps matches TRBD1 (6 bases). Trimming removed 3 bases from V and 4 bases from J, with 9 bases in between. This CDR3 is 13 amino acids long. CDR1 LNHDA and CDR2 SQIVND come from the germline V gene (reference sequence). CDR3 loop: CASSIGGGYGYTF. CDR3 sequence (DNA): TGTGCCAGTAGTATCGGAGGGGGCTATGGCTACACCTTC. The full variable domain, with the rest looked up from reference TRBV19 and TRBJ1-2, is DGGITQSPKYLFRKEGQNVTLSCEQNLNHDAMYWYRQDPGQGLRLIYYSQIVNDFQKGDIAEGYSVSREKKESFPLTVTSAQKNPTAFYLCASSIGGGYGYTFGSGTRLTVV.

The chain links TRBV5-6 to TRBJ2-6, with D unresolved. Germline lookup yields CDR1 SGHDT and CDR2 YYEEEE. The V end lost 4 bases, the J end lost 1 base, and 9 bases lay between the germline ends. The CDR3 runs 15 residues. The DNA of the CDR3 is TGTGCCAGCAGCCCAACAGCATCTGGGGCCAACGTCCTGACTTTC. Translation gives CASSPTASGANVLTF. The full variable domain, completed using reference TRBV5-6 and TRBJ2-6, is DAGVTQSPTHLIKTRGQQVTLRCSPKSGHDTVSWYQQALGQGPQFIFQYYEEEERQRGNFPDRFSGHQFPNYSSELNVNALLLGDSALYLCASSPTASGANVLTFGAGSRLTVL.

This chain uses TRBV2 with TRBJ2-1; D is ambiguous. The germline gives CDR1 SNHLY, CDR2 FYNNEI. This CDR3 is 13 amino acids long. V was shortened by 0 bases and J by 7 bases, with 7 bases between the two germline ends. CDR3 protein: CASSEARRNEQFF. The CDR3 DNA sequence: TGTGCCAGCAGTGAAGCGCGAAGGAATGAGCAGTTCTTC.

Only a few counts were recorded for this clonotype. The V call is TRBV25-1, the J call TRBJ2-5; the D gene is possibly TRBD1 (6 bases). CDR1 is MGHDK and CDR2 is SYGVNS in the germline V gene. V lost 9 bases, J lost 5 bases, and 16 bases lay in between. This CDR3 has 13 residues. CDR3 coding DNA: TGTGCCAGTCTTCAGGGGTGGGGGGAGACCCAGTACTTC. Its translation: CASLQGWGETQYF.

The CDR3 DNA reads TGTGCCAGCAGTTTCTCCGGGACAGGGGTTCAAGAGACCCAGTACTTC. It is translated as CASSFSGTGVQETQYF. The genes are TRBV6-5 and TRBJ2-5; 10 bases are a match to TRBD1. Germline V CDR1 and CDR2: MNHEY, SVGAGI. The CDR3 covers 16 residues. Unmatched junction bases numbered 7, after V lost 4 bases and J lost 2 bases.

This clonotype was seen only a few times. The V gene is TRBV6-2 or TRBV6-3, the J gene TRBJ2-7, with 14 nucleotides matching TRBD2. Germline trimming cut 7 bases from V and 7 bases from J; bases unmatched to any gene: 12. This CDR3 is built from 16 residues. Germline assignment: CDR1 MNHEY and CDR2 SVGEGT. CDR3 in amino acids: CASMGVPGLAGDEQYF. The CDR3 DNA sequence: TGTGCCAGCATGGGCGTACCGGGACTAGCGGGAGATGAGCAGTACTTC.

The sample holds a few counts of this clonotype. The chain carries TRBV18 and TRBJ2-1, with D possibly being TRBD1 (6 bases). Germline-derived CDR1 and CDR2 are KGHSH and LQKENI. This CDR3 comprises 15 residues. Trimming stripped 7 bases from V and 1 base from J, with 14 bases between. The CDR3 region has the DNA TGTGCCAGCTACCGGACAGACCTATCCTACAATGAGCAGTTCTTC. Protein sequence: CASYRTDLSYNEQFF.

This chain joins TRBV20-1 and TRBJ1-5; D is unclear. This CDR3 is built from 17 residues. V dropped 3 bases and J dropped 0 bases, with 18 bases sitting between them. Germline V gene sequence: CDR1 DFQATT, CDR2 SNEGSKA (reference sequence). CDR3 DNA: TGCAGTGCTAGTTCGGGCGAAAACCAGAATAGCAATCAGCCCCAGCATTTT. Its translation is CSASSGENQNSNQPQHF.